The text below deals with one T cell receptor (beta chain). Its antigen is undetermined. Regarding the study as a whole: Whole repertoires were not studied in the larger cohort, only one V-J beta rearrangement.

CD25-based Treg depletion was applied to purified naive CD4+ T cells. Germline V gene sequence: CDR1 MDHEN, CDR2 SYDVKM. The V segment lost 3 bases and the J segment 1 base; nucleotides outside the gene matches: 8. This CDR3 has 17 amino acids. After constant-region reverse-primer amplification, full-length variable regions underwent semi-nested PCR with Nested Universal Primer A. From the 5' RACE reads, TCRdb called clonotypes with MiXCR, one entry per CDR3 protein. The repertoire holds about 50,000 distinct CDR3 sequences, with 17% as singletons. The chain carries TRBV28 and TRBJ2-5, with TRBD2 matching 10 bases. The receptor's source is a female donor with breast cancer. The material sequenced was naive CD4+ T cells sorted from blood. Subset: naive CD4+ T cells, CD4+CD45RA+CD25-. The CDR3 protein is CASSLGASGSIQETQYF. As DNA, the CDR3 is TGTGCCAGCAGTTTGGGGGCTAGCGGGAGCATCCAAGAGACCCAGTACTTC.